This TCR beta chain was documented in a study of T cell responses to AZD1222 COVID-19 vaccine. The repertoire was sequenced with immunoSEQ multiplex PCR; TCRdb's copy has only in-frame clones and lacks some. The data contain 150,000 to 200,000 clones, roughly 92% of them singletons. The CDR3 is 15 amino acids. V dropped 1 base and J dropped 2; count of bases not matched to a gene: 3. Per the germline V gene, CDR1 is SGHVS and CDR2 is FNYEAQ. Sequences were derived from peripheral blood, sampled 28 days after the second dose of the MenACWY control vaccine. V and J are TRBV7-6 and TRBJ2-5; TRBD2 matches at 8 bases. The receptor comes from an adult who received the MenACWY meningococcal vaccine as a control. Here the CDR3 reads CASSLVAGGQETQYF. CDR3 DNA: TGTGCCAGCAGCTTAGTGGCGGGGGGACAAGAGACCCAGTACTTC.